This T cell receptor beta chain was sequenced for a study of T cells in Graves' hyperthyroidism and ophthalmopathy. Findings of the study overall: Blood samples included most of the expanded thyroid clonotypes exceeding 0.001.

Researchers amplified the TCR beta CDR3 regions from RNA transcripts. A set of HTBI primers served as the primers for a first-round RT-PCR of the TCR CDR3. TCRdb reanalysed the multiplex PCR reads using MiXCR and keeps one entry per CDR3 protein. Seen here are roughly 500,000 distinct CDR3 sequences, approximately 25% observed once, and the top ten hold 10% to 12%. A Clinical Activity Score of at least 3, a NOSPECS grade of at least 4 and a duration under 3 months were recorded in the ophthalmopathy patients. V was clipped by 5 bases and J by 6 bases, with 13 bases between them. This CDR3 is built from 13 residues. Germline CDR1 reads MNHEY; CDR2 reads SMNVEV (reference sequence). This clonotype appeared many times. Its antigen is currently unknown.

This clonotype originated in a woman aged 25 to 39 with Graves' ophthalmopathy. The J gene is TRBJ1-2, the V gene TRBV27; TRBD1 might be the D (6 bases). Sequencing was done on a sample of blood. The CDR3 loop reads CASSTRGADGYTF. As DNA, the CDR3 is TGTGCCAGCAGTACGAGGGGGGCAGATGGCTACACCTTC.